The clone carrying this T cell receptor (beta chain) was counted a few times. Antigen unknown. These data are taken from a study of identical twins. General study results and limits: For cord blood, abundant beta clonotypes had fewer insertions, unlike memory repertoires, which showed none.

V lost 2 bases, J lost 2 bases, and 7 bases stayed unmatched. Germline V CDR1 and CDR2: GTSNPN, SVGIG (reference sequence). The CDR3 covers 15 residues. From the 5' RACE reads, TCRdb called clonotypes with MiXCR, one entry per CDR3 protein. The sample records 200,000 or so distinct CDR3 sequences, less than 8% being singletons. This sample also belongs to another study, concerning yellow fever vaccine responses in identical twins.

The rearrangement joins TRBV30 to TRBJ1-2, with 8 bases that match TRBD1. The receptor was isolated from a woman between 18 and 29 years old in good health. The sequencing sample was made of memory (CD45RO+) T cells sorted from blood. CDR3 region: CAWSPDRGLNYGYTF. DNA of the CDR3: TGTGCCTGGAGTCCAGACAGGGGTCTCAACTATGGCTACACCTTC.